Below, 28 T cell receptor beta chains from the same sample are listed, as sequenced in a study of cytomegalovirus exposure and HLA in healthy donors (TCRdb year 2017). The library was made by the immunoSEQ multiplex PCR assay. The multiplex PCR relied on a mix of 60 forward primers for TCR Vbeta segments and 13 reverse primers for TCR Jbeta segments. TCRdb holds this immuneACCESS table with in-frame rearrangements only. Some clones are missing; in checked studies, unresolved V genes explain under half, and the rest has no known cause. This sample gives more than 110,000 clones in total; roughly 80% of them show up just once. Of the sample, just over 8.5% is held by the ten largest clones. Source material: PBMCs. The receptors were gathered from a woman in her forties or fifties in good health and CMV-seropositive.

This chain links TRBV19 with TRBJ2-7; D gene ambiguous. The length of the CDR3 is 14 residues. V lost 7 bases to trimming and J lost 0 bases, with 13 bases between them. Germline V gene data show CDR1 as LNHDA and CDR2 as SQIVND (reference sequence). This CDR3 reads CASNQRASSYEQYF. The CDR3 region has the DNA TGTGCCAGTAATCAACGTGCGAGCTCCTACGAGCAGTACTTC.

This clone was counted a few times. This sequence joins TRBV5-1 and TRBJ1-2; the match to TRBD1 covers 7 bases. After removal of 0 bases from V and 5 bases from J, the junction contained 1 base not matched to a gene. Germline V gene data show CDR1 as SGHRS and CDR2 as YFSETQ. This CDR3 contains 13 residues. CDR3 sequence: CASSLGTGYGYTF. In DNA, the CDR3 is TGCGCCAGCAGCTTGGGGACAGGTTATGGCTACACCTTC.

V gene TRBV27 combines with J gene TRBJ1-6; the D is unclear. The V and J ends lost 4 bases and 7 bases respectively, with 17 bases between them. The length of the CDR3 is 16 residues. In germline, CDR1 is MNHEY, CDR2 SMNVEV (reference sequence). The CDR3 is CASSSNLGETNSPLHF. Written as DNA, the CDR3 is TGTGCCAGCAGTTCCAACCTGGGAGAGACAAATTCACCCCTCCACTTT.

The J gene is TRBJ2-5, the V gene TRBV2; 7 bases are shared with TRBD1. The J segment lost 5 bases and the V segment lost 5 bases, leaving 11 bases of the junction unmatched. The CDR3 covers 15 residues. Germline CDR1 is SNHLY and CDR2 is FYNNEI. CDR3 in DNA: TGTGCCAGCAGTAAGACAGGGTCGGGGTGGGAGACCCAGTACTTC. Its protein is CASSKTGSGWETQYF.

The V call is TRBV4-2, the J call TRBJ2-3; D is possibly TRBD2 (6 bases). V was cut by 1 base and J by 0 bases, with 17 bases left in between. Germline-derived CDR1 and CDR2 are LGHNA and YNFKEQ. This CDR3 comprises 18 residues. CDR3: CASSQVGSGVTSTDTQYF. CDR3 sequence (DNA): TGTGCCAGCAGCCAAGTCGGTAGCGGTGTCACTAGCACAGATACGCAGTATTTT.

This chain links TRBV4-3 with TRBJ2-7, with D uncertain. Germline CDR1 reads LGHNA; CDR2 reads YSLEER. Trimming shortened V by 3 bases and J by 4 bases, and 16 bases separated the two germline ends. The CDR3 is made up of 15 amino acids. CDR3: CASSHGWSTTYEQYF. CDR3 DNA sequence: TGCGCCAGCAGCCACGGATGGAGCACCACATACGAGCAGTACTTC.

The rearrangement links TRBV5-1 to TRBJ1-1; 10 bases fit TRBD1. J was trimmed by 1 base and V by 5 bases; bases with no gene match: 8. In germline, CDR1 is SGHRS, CDR2 YFSETQ. The CDR3 spans 16 residues. The CDR3 DNA follows: TGCGCCAGCAGAAGGGACAGGGGAGGATCGAACACTGAAGCTTTCTTT. Encoded protein: CASRRDRGGSNTEAFF.

The genes are TRBV5-4 and TRBJ1-2; the D gene is possibly TRBD1 (5 bases). This CDR3 has 14 amino acids. The germline V gene has CDR1 SGHNT and CDR2 YYREEE (reference sequence). The V end was cut by 6 bases, the J end by 4 bases, with 16 bases between. Here the CDR3 reads CASTGGLSRYGYTF. The CDR3 DNA reads as TGTGCCAGCACCGGGGGTCTATCCCGCTATGGCTACACCTTC.

V is TRBV29-1 and J is TRBJ2-3; TRBD2 aligns across 8 bases. The J segment lost 1 base and the V segment lost 7 bases, leaving 1 base of the junction unmatched. Germline CDR1 and CDR2: SQVTM and ANQGSEA. CDR3 length: 12 amino acids. CDR3 coding DNA: TGCAGCGAGACTAGCGGCACAGATACGCAGTATTTT. It yields the protein CSETSGTDTQYF.

The genes are TRBV7-2 and TRBJ1-5; D might be TRBD1 (5 bases). Trimming left V 3 bases short and J 2 bases short, with 11 bases between. Germline V lookup: CDR1 SGHTA, CDR2 FQGNSA. This CDR3 is built from 15 residues. The chain's CDR3 is CASSFGGNRNQPQHF. DNA of the CDR3: TGTGCCAGCAGCTTCGGGGGTAACCGCAATCAGCCCCAGCATTTT.

V gene TRBV5-6 combines with J gene TRBJ1-6; 11 bases agree with TRBD1. The CDR3 sequence is 17 residues long. The V gene's germline CDR1 is SGHDT and CDR2 YYEEEE. The V and J ends lost 3 bases and 0 bases, in that order; junction bases with no gene match: 2. CDR3 residues: CASSYGTGGSYNSPLHF. The CDR3 nucleotides read TGTGCCAGCAGCTACGGGACAGGGGGCTCCTATAATTCACCCCTCCACTTT. The variable domain in full, completed from reference TRBV5-6 and TRBJ1-6, reads DAGVTQSPTHLIKTRGQQVTLRCSPKSGHDTVSWYQQALGQGPQFIFQYYEEEERQRGNFPDRFSGHQFPNYSSELNVNALLLGDSALYLCASSYGTGGSYNSPLHFGNGTRLTVT.

There are a few counts of this clone. The V call is TRBV7-2, the J call TRBJ2-7; 8 bases align to TRBD2. CDR3 length: 15 residues. With 6 bases clipped from V and 5 bases from J, the junction kept 12 bases outside the gene matches. Germline loops: CDR1 SGHTA, CDR2 FQGNSA. CDR3 coding DNA: TGTGCCAGCAGGTATATAGCGGGGCAGGGGCACGAGCAGTACTTC. It encodes CASRYIAGQGHEQYF.

This clone has more than one count but fewer than ten. The chain joins TRBV4-3 to TRBJ1-2, with D perhaps TRBD1 (6 bases). The CDR3 contains 12 residues. Trimming took off 6 bases at V and 4 bases at J, with 9 bases between the two ends. Germline V gene lookup returns CDR1 LGHNA and CDR2 YSLEER. CDR3 loop: CASSRGIYGYTF. DNA for the CDR3: TGCGCCAGCAGTAGGGGGATCTATGGCTACACCTTC.

This clone was counted between two and nine times. This chain joins TRBV5-6 and TRBJ1-1, with D hard to call. This CDR3 is 15 amino acids long. Germline V gene data show CDR1 as SGHDT and CDR2 as YYEEEE. Trimming took off 2 bases at V and 4 bases at J, with 15 bases between the two ends. The CDR3 reads CASSLEGPAGTEAFF. The CDR3 DNA reads TGTGCCAGCAGCTTAGAAGGCCCGGCGGGCACTGAAGCTTTCTTT.

This chain connects TRBV7-2 to TRBJ2-5; 11 positions match TRBD2. Germline V CDR1 and CDR2: SGHTA, FQGNSA. After removal of 4 bases from V and 4 bases from J, the junction contained 8 bases not matched to a gene. The CDR3 extends over 16 amino acids. CDR3 in DNA: TGTGCCAGCAGCTCAGGAGTAGCGGGGGGGCGAGAGACCCAGTACTTC. Translated, it gives CASSSGVAGGRETQYF.

Turning to this clone: One junction end does not reproduce the germline sequence, and a read error may be involved. This chain uses TRBV7-7 with TRBJ2-3; TRBD2 matches 13 bases. The CDR3 is made up of 15 amino acids. In germline, CDR1 is SSHAT, CDR2 FNYEAQ (reference sequence). The CDR3 DNA reads as TGTGCTAGCAGCTCGGGACTAGCGGGGACAGATACGCAGTATTTT. This encodes CASSSGLAGTDTQYF.

The table lists this clone with a count of one. The V call is TRBV21-1, the J call TRBJ2-7; no DNA check was done on the table's D call, TRBD2. TRBV21-1 is a pseudogene. This CDR3 is 18 amino acids long. CDR3 protein: CASSKAQVNGDTNYEQYF. For the CDR3, the DNA is TGTGCCAGCAGCAAAGCGCAGGTTAACGGGGATACAAACTACGAGCAGTACTTC.

This rearrangement joins TRBV6-1 to TRBJ2-7, with TRBD2 identical over 11 bases. This CDR3 is 14 amino acids long. The germline V gene has CDR1 MNHNS and CDR2 SASEGT. The junction had 3 bases not matched to a gene; V was cut back by 8 bases and J by 0 bases. This chain's CDR3 is CASVLAGASYEQYF. CDR3 coding DNA: TGTGCCAGCGTACTAGCGGGGGCCTCCTACGAGCAGTACTTC.

This clone was seen only a few times. The chain carries TRBV12-5 and TRBJ2-2, with D tentatively TRBD2 (5 bases). The V gene's germline CDR1 is LGHNT and CDR2 FRNRAP. V was trimmed by 0 bases and J by 7 bases, leaving 12 bases between them. CDR3 length: 15 residues. In DNA form, the CDR3 reads TGTGCTAGTGGTTTGGTATTAGGGAGTATCGGGGAGCTGTTTTTT. It translates to CASGLVLGSIGELFF.

This chain connects TRBV9 to TRBJ1-1; 7 bases agree with TRBD1. This CDR3 is built from 15 residues. The V gene end was trimmed by 5 bases and the J gene end by 7 bases; junction bases not matched to a gene: 14. Germline CDR1 and CDR2: SGDLS and YYNGEE. The chain's CDR3 is CASRGQTGARGEAFF. DNA for the CDR3: TGTGCCAGCAGGGGCCAAACAGGGGCCCGCGGTGAAGCTTTCTTT.

The chain recombines TRBV6-1 with TRBJ1-3; 8 bases match TRBD1. J was trimmed by 0 bases and V by 4 bases; bases with no gene match: 14. CDR3 size: 19 residues. Looked up from germline, CDR1 is MNHNS and CDR2 is SASEGT. CDR3 in amino acids: CASSVVRTGLIFSGNTIYF. The CDR3 DNA is TGTGCCAGCAGTGTGGTTCGGACAGGGCTCATTTTCTCTGGAAACACCATATATTTT.

The rearrangement links TRBV4-2 to TRBJ1-2; D remains unclear. The CDR3 is made up of 15 amino acids. The V end was cut by 0 bases, the J end by 3 bases, with 11 bases between. Germline lookup yields CDR1 LGHNA and CDR2 YNFKEQ. In DNA, the CDR3 is TGTGCCAGCAGCCAAGATCTGGGGAGCTACTATGGCTACACCTTC. Residues: CASSQDLGSYYGYTF.

V gene TRBV6-5 combines with J gene TRBJ1-3; maybe TRBD1 (6 bases). V lost 6 bases to trimming and J lost 2 bases, with 14 bases between them. CDR1 is MNHEY, CDR2 SVGAGI, per germline. The CDR3 extends over 15 amino acids. The CDR3 nucleotides are TGTGCCAGCAGCCCACCCAGGGGAACTGGAAACACCATATATTTT. Its protein is CASSPPRGTGNTIYF.

CDR3 sequence (DNA): TGTGCCAGCAGCTTGACAGGGGGCGGGGGTGAAGCTTTCTTT. Amino acids: CASSLTGGGGEAFF. J is TRBJ1-1 and V is TRBV5-4; TRBD1 matches at 9 bases. The CDR3 contains 14 residues. Germline CDR1 reads SGHNT; CDR2 reads YYREEE (reference sequence). The ends lost 1 base at V and 7 bases at J; junction bases unmatched: 5.

The CDR3 is CASSYSGANEQFF. For the CDR3, the DNA is TGTGCCAGCAGTTACTCGGGGGCCAATGAGCAGTTCTTC. J is TRBJ2-1 and V is TRBV6-5; TRBD1 might be the D (6 bases). V dropped 0 bases and J dropped 6 bases, with 6 bases sitting between them. This CDR3 spans 13 amino acids. Looked up from germline, CDR1 is MNHEY and CDR2 is SVGAGI.

The J gene is TRBJ1-4, the V gene TRBV7-2; TRBD1 agrees at 7 bases. CDR3 length: 14 residues. Losses at the gene ends were 5 bases for V and 4 bases for J; bases not matched to a gene: 4. The germline CDR1 and CDR2 sequences are SGHTA and FQGNSA. The CDR3 protein is CASSPQGGNEKLFF. The CDR3 bases are TGTGCCAGCAGCCCTCAGGGGGGTAATGAAAAACTGTTTTTT. Full variable domain (outside the CDR3, taken from reference TRBV7-2 and TRBJ1-4): GAGVSQSPSNKVTEKGKDVELRCDPISGHTALYWYRQSLGQGLEFLIYFQGNSAPDKSGLPSDRFSAERTGGSVSTLTIQRTQQEDSAVYLCASSPQGGNEKLFFGSGTQLSVL.

CDR3 in DNA: TGTGCCAGCAGCCAGAACAGGGGGTGGTTCACAGATACGCAGTATTTT. Translated: CASSQNRGWFTDTQYF. The J gene is TRBJ2-3, the V gene TRBV14, with 8 positions matching TRBD1. Germline V gene sequence: CDR1 SGHDN, CDR2 FVKESK. V was clipped by 3 bases and J by 2 bases; unmatched bases: 7. This CDR3 has 16 residues.

J is TRBJ1-1 and V is TRBV13; 9 bases are a match to TRBD1. The junction had 13 bases not matched to a gene; V was cut back by 8 bases and J by 3 bases. The CDR3 covers 16 residues. From germline, CDR1 is PRHDT and CDR2 FYEKMQ (reference sequence). CDR3 amino acids: CASRERDRAIDTEAFF. As DNA, the CDR3 is TGTGCCAGCCGAGAGCGGGACAGGGCAATAGACACTGAAGCTTTCTTT.